This entry concerns a single TCR beta chain. This entry is derived from a study of identical twins. TCRdb itself ran the 5' RACE reads through MiXCR, one entry per CDR3 protein. The table records a few hundred thousand distinct CDR3 sequences, 5.5% to 7.5% of them present only once. V lost 2 bases and J 9 bases, leaving 14 bases between the germline ends. The CDR3 consists of 13 residues. Germline V lookup: CDR1 GTSNPN, CDR2 SVGIG (reference sequence). These records were also assigned to another study, of T cells expressing NK-cell markers. That report adds: Dominant NKG2C+ clonotypes made up roughly 1.0-7.0% of CD8+ T cells in over five donors. Dominance of the CD3+CD56-NKG2C+ fraction by these clonotypes also held in several donors.

The sequence was collected from a woman aged 18-35 years in good health. Sequenced material: CD8+ T cells sorted from blood. The chain employs TRBV30 and TRBJ2-1, with D unresolved. CDR3 bases: TGTGCCTGGAGTTCAAGCCTGCGTGGTGAGCAGTTCTTC. It yields the protein CAWSSSLRGEQFF.